A single sample gave rise to the 16 T cell receptor beta chains below, sequenced in a study of OX40 agonist ivuxolimab in advanced cancers. TCRdb keeps only in-frame clones here, not all; method: immunoSEQ multiplex PCR. The data contain about 18,000 clones, about two thirds of them singletons. The input for sequencing was CD4+ or CD8+ T cells sorted from blood, taken in a trial of the OX40 agonist ivuxolimab. The origin of the receptors is an adult with an advanced solid tumor such as melanoma, head and neck, liver or kidney cancer.

This chain links TRBV7-3 with TRBJ1-1, with TRBD1 identical over 12 bases. The germline gives CDR1 SGHTA, CDR2 FQGTGA. The V segment lost 5 bases and the J segment 6 bases; nucleotides outside the gene matches: 7. The CDR3 is made up of 15 amino acids. The CDR3 sequence is CASSLGQGARSEAFF. The CDR3 bases are TGTGCCAGCAGCCTGGGACAGGGGGCGCGTTCTGAAGCTTTCTTT.

This clone is classed as medium-sized. The chain recombines TRBV15 with TRBJ1-1; D is perhaps TRBD1 (6 bases). CDR3 length: 15 residues. CDR1 is LNHNV and CDR2 is YYDKDF in the germline V gene (reference sequence). V dropped 4 bases and J dropped 3 bases, with 15 bases sitting between them. This CDR3 is CATSTTGLGDTEAFF. CDR3 nucleotides: TGTGCCACCAGCACCACAGGGCTGGGGGACACTGAAGCTTTCTTT.

CDR3: CASSLARAGELFF. The CDR3 DNA follows: TGTGCCAGCAGCTTAGCACGGGCCGGGGAGCTGTTTTTT. The chain has TRBV7-6 and TRBJ2-2; no clear D gene. The CDR3 is 13 residues long. CDR1 is SGHVS, CDR2 FNYEAQ, per germline. The germline V and J ends were trimmed by 0 bases and 6 bases, with 5 bases remaining between them.

V gene TRBV14 combines with J gene TRBJ1-6; D call uncertain. The CDR3 is 13 residues long. Trimming cost V 7 bases and J 9 bases, with 13 bases left between them. Germline loops: CDR1 SGHDN, CDR2 FVKESK. The CDR3 nucleotides are TGTGCCAGCAAGCCAAGTGGTAGTTCACCCCTCCACTTT. Protein product: CASKPSGSSPLHF.

V and J are TRBV11-3 and TRBJ2-2; D might be TRBD1 (6 bases). Germline CDR1 and CDR2: SGHNT and YENEEA. CDR3 size: 18 residues. With 1 base removed from V and 0 bases from J, the gap between germline ends came to 15 bases. The CDR3 sequence is CASSLGPQGHSNTGELFF. The DNA of the CDR3 is TGTGCCAGCAGCTTAGGACCACAGGGTCACTCGAACACCGGGGAGCTGTTTTTT.

The rearrangement uses TRBV28 and TRBJ2-7, with D unresolved. CDR1 is MDHEN and CDR2 is SYDVKM in the germline V gene. V gave up 5 bases and J gave up 5 bases, with 13 bases separating them. The length of the CDR3 is 13 residues. As DNA, the CDR3 is TGTGCCAGCAGTGCCAGGAATTCCGACGAGCAGTACTTC. Translation gives CASSARNSDEQYF.

The rearrangement links TRBV28 to TRBJ2-7; unclear D gene. V shed 4 bases and J shed 2 bases, with 12 bases lying between them. The germline CDR1 and CDR2 sequences are MDHEN and SYDVKM. The CDR3 runs 14 residues. CDR3 DNA sequence: TGTGCCAGCAGTTCGTCGGGCCAGCCCTACGAGCAGTACTTC. This codes for CASSSSGQPYEQYF.

This chain uses TRBV6-1 with TRBJ1-4; unclear D gene. Trimming removed 5 bases from V and 8 bases from J, with 15 bases in between. The CDR3 contains 14 residues. From germline, CDR1 is MNHNS and CDR2 SASEGT. Here the CDR3 reads CASSYSGLGEKLFF. Here the CDR3 DNA reads TGTGCCAGCAGTTATTCTGGGCTTGGGGAAAAACTGTTTTTT.

V gene TRBV2 combines with J gene TRBJ1-1; the D is unclear. Germline lookup yields CDR1 SNHLY and CDR2 FYNNEI. The V and J ends lost 7 bases and 7 bases respectively, with 10 bases between them. This CDR3 contains 11 residues. CDR3 coding DNA: TGTGCCAGCAAGGGAGGTTTTGAAGCTTTCTTT. This translates into CASKGGFEAFF.

This rearrangement joins TRBV6-5 to TRBJ2-3; 9 bases agree with TRBD2. The V gene end was trimmed by 6 bases and the J gene end by 0 bases; junction bases not matched to a gene: 4. Per germline, CDR1 MNHEY and CDR2 SVGAGI. This CDR3 spans 15 amino acids. CDR3 in DNA: TGTGCCAGCAGCCTCACTAGCGGGAGCACAGATACGCAGTATTTT. It yields the protein CASSLTSGSTDTQYF.

J is TRBJ2-7 and V is TRBV28; D call uncertain. V was clipped by 3 bases and J by 1 base, with 4 bases between them. The CDR3 consists of 12 residues. Germline V gives CDR1 MDHEN, CDR2 SYDVKM. The CDR3 DNA reads as TGTGCCAGCAGTTTCGGTTCCTACGAGCAGTACTTC. Its protein is CASSFGSYEQYF.

Written as DNA, the CDR3 is TGTGCCAGCAGTCAGGGTAACTATGGCTACACCTTC. This gives the protein CASSQGNYGYTF. The gene calls are TRBV6-1 and TRBJ1-2; possible D gene TRBD1, 5 bases. CDR3 size: 12 residues. Germline values: CDR1 MNHNS, CDR2 SASEGT. With 5 bases removed from V and 1 base from J, the gap between germline ends came to 5 bases.

The V gene is TRBV4-1, the J gene TRBJ1-6; D is possibly TRBD1 (5 bases). This CDR3 comprises 17 residues. Per the germline V gene, CDR1 is MGHRA and CDR2 is YSYEKL. The V gene lost 1 base and the J gene lost 4 bases, with 14 bases spanning the gap. CDR3 nucleotide sequence: TGCGCCAGCAGCCAAGGTCCCGGGACGGATTATAATTCACCCCTCCACTTT. Its translation: CASSQGPGTDYNSPLHF.

The CDR3, as DNA: TGTGCCAGCAGTCCCGGACTAGCTATCGCCTACGAGCAGTACTTC. It translates to CASSPGLAIAYEQYF. The chain has TRBV27 and TRBJ2-7; 8 bases map to TRBD2. Germline-derived CDR1 and CDR2 are MNHEY and SMNVEV (reference sequence). The CDR3 loop spans 15 amino acids. J lost 2 bases, V lost 5 bases, and 8 bases had no gene match.

The V and J genes are TRBV5-5 and TRBJ2-5; D is possibly TRBD1 (6 bases). The J call may be faulty, since TRBJ2-7 better matches the DNA end. The germline CDR1 and CDR2 sequences are SGHKS and YYEKEE (reference sequence). The CDR3 is made up of 14 amino acids. The CDR3 nucleotides are TGTGCCAGCAGCTTGGGGGGACACACGTACGAGCAGTACTTC. This sequence encodes CASSLGGHTYEQYF.

The gene calls are TRBV10-3 and TRBJ2-5; 11 bases are a match to TRBD2. CDR1 is ENHRY, CDR2 SYGVKD, per germline. V was clipped by 3 bases and J by 3 bases; unmatched bases: 3. The CDR3 totals 15 residues. In nucleotides, the CDR3 is TGTGCCATCAGTGATATAGCGGGAGGGAAAGAGACCCAGTACTTC. Protein product: CAISDIAGGKETQYF.